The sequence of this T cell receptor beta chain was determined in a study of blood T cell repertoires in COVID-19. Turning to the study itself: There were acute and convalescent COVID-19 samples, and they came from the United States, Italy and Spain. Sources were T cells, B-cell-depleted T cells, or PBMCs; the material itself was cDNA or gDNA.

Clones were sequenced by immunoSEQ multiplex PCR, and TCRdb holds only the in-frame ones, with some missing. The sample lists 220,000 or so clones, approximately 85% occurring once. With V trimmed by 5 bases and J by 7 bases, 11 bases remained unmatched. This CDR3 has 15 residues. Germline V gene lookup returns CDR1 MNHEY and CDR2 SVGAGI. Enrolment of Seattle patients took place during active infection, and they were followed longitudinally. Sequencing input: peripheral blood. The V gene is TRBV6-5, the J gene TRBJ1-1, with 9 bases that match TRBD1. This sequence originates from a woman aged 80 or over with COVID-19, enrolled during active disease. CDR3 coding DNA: TGTGCCAGCAGTACGGGGGGTACAGGGGGCTATGAAGCTTTCTTT. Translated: CASSTGGTGGYEAFF.